A single sample is the source of the 8 T cell receptor beta chains below, sequenced in a study of blood T cell repertoires in COVID-19. Assay: immunoSEQ multiplex PCR; the TCRdb copy retains only in-frame clones and omits some. The sample lists 280,000 or so clones; less than 90% were seen once. The sample comprised peripheral blood. The receptors derive from a human donor in a cohort sampled during active COVID-19.

The V gene is TRBV5-1, the J gene TRBJ2-5, with a weak D call TRBD2 (6 bases). The CDR3 runs 15 residues. Germline values: CDR1 SGHRS, CDR2 YFSETQ. Between the trimmed V and J ends, which lost 4 bases and 4 bases, there was a span of 17 bases. In DNA form, the CDR3 reads TGCGCCAGCAGCCCCGGTGGTCGGGGGTTAGAGACCCAGTACTTC. It codes for CASSPGGRGLETQYF.

The chain's CDR3 is CASSYSTSGHLYEQYF. The DNA for the CDR3 is TGTGCCAGCAGTTATTCCACCTCCGGACACCTCTACGAGCAGTACTTC. This chain joins TRBV6-9 and TRBJ2-7, with a tentative D call TRBD1 (5 bases). The length of the CDR3 is 16 residues. Trimming took 0 bases from V and 3 from J, leaving 15 bases between them. Germline V gene data show CDR1 as MNHGY and CDR2 as SVAAGI.

The chain combines TRBV7-3 with TRBJ2-1; D not resolved. This CDR3 has 15 amino acids. Looked up from germline, CDR1 is SGHTA and CDR2 is FQGTGA. V was pared by 5 bases and J by 0 bases, with 11 bases between. CDR3 loop: CASSPRGSSYNEQFF. The CDR3 DNA reads as TGTGCCAGCAGCCCCCGAGGAAGCTCCTACAATGAGCAGTTCTTC. The whole variable domain, remainder taken from reference TRBV7-3 and TRBJ2-1, is GAGVSQTPSNKVTEKGKYVELRCDPISGHTALYWYRQSLGQGPEFLIYFQGTGAADDSGLPNDRFFAVRPEGSVSTLKIQRTERGDSAVYLCASSPRGSSYNEQFFGPGTRLTVL.

This clone appeared a few times. The chain is built from TRBV3-1 (or the pseudogene TRBV3-2) and TRBJ2-3, with 7 bases fitting TRBD2. There are 14 residues in the CDR3. The junction had 5 bases not matched to a gene; V was cut back by 1 base and J by 7 bases. Germline assignment: CDR1 LGHDT and CDR2 YNNKEL (reference sequence). The CDR3 loop reads CASSQAGGTNTQYF. In nucleotides, the CDR3 is TGTGCCAGCAGCCAAGCGGGGGGAACGAATACGCAGTATTTT.

The chain couples TRBV21-1 to TRBJ1-3; TRBD1 is the table's D call and was not checked against the DNA. TRBV21-1 constitutes a pseudogene. The CDR3 is 13 residues long. CDR3 nucleotide sequence: TGTGCCAGCAAAGGGACACCTGGAAACACCATATATTTT. This encodes CASKGTPGNTIYF.

The gene calls are TRBV10-3 and TRBJ1-1; D gene uncertain. The CDR3 is made up of 11 amino acids. CDR1 and CDR2 (germline): ENHRY, SYGVKD. Trimming took off 4 bases at V and 5 bases at J, with 5 bases between the two ends. This CDR3 reads CAISGGTEAFF. In nucleotides, the CDR3 is TGTGCCATCAGTGGAGGAACTGAAGCTTTCTTT.

The chain uses TRBV4-1 and TRBJ1-4, with 10 bases that match TRBD1. This CDR3 comprises 14 residues. V trimming: 6 bases; J trimming: 6 bases; junction bases outside the gene matches: 4. Germline V gene lookup returns CDR1 MGHRA and CDR2 YSYEKL. The CDR3 DNA reads TGCGCCAGCAGACCGACAGGGGGCTATGAAAAACTGTTTTTT. Residues: CASRPTGGYEKLFF.

This chain uses TRBV3-1 (or the pseudogene TRBV3-2) with TRBJ2-1; D may be TRBD1 (5 bases). The CDR3 covers 12 residues. Germline V gives CDR1 LGHDT, CDR2 YNNKEL (reference sequence). V lost 2 bases to trimming and J lost 13 bases, with 12 bases between them. For the CDR3, the DNA is TGTGCCAGCAGCCAAACCCTGGGGCCCCAGTTCTTC. Residues: CASSQTLGPQFF.